This entry features one T cell receptor beta chain sequence. What it binds is unknown. The sample originates from a study of beta chain features in type 1 diabetes. Findings and caveats of the study: Insertions were fewer and deletions more numerous at VDJ junctions in type 1 diabetes patients. Significant though moderate, a shortening of TCRB CDR3s appeared in all four CD4+ subsets of Type 1 diabetes patients. Reads derived from cDNA could over-represent cells showing high TCR expression.

It was via CD45RO/CCR7/CD25/CD127/CD95/CD27 that CD4+ naive, central memory, regulatory and stem cell-like memory cells were sorted. Expressed TCRB transcripts were sequenced because the isolated RNA had all been reverse transcribed beforehand. TCRdb keeps only in-frame clones here, not all; method: immunoSEQ multiplex PCR. The sample includes about 400,000 clones, roughly 13% of them seen just once. The CDR3 consists of 16 residues. The V gene's germline CDR1 is LGHNT and CDR2 FRNRAP. The V gene end was trimmed by 6 bases and the J gene end by 1 base; junction bases not matched to a gene: 6. The sample comprised naive CD4+ T cells from blood. The clonotype originates from a woman younger than 35 with type 1 diabetes. The chain uses TRBV12-5 and TRBJ2-5; 12 nucleotides match TRBD1. The CDR3 sequence is CASGKGTGGLQETQYF. The DNA for the CDR3 is TGTGCTAGTGGCAAGGGGACAGGGGGCCTCCAAGAGACCCAGTACTTC.